This T cell receptor beta chain stems from a study of PD-1 blockade in classical Hodgkin lymphoma. Findings of the study overall: By C4D1 there was a significant rise in CD4+ TCR diversity but not in CD8+ TCR diversity. Lower baseline TCR diversity marked trial partial responders and progressors.

As concerns this clone: As yet, its antigen is unknown.

Indicated time point: cycle 4 day 1 (C4D1), after 6 weeks of nivolumab. Every patient relapsed after autologous stem cell transplantation, and brentuximab vedotin exposure varied. Magnetic negative selection purified CD4+ T cells from thawed PBMCs. Each best response was a complete response, a partial response or progressive disease. Germline CDR1 is SGHTA and CDR2 is FQGNSA. The CDR3 is made up of 13 amino acids. V was cut by 2 bases and J by 1 base, with 3 bases left in between. TCRdb's copy holds only in-frame clones and misses some; the assay was immunoSEQ multiplex PCR. Of some 30,000 clones listed, more than 80% are singletons.

The chain recombines TRBV7-2 with TRBJ1-5; no clear D gene. This TCR was sampled from a human donor with classical Hodgkin lymphoma. Sample: CD4+ T cells from blood, taken before the fourth cycle of nivolumab. The CDR3 reads CASSLSSNQPQHF. The CDR3 DNA follows: TGTGCCAGCAGCTTATCCAGCAATCAGCCCCAGCATTTT.